Below, 16 T cell receptor beta chains from the same sample are listed, as sequenced in a study of cytomegalovirus exposure and HLA in healthy donors (dated 2017 in TCRdb). Library preparation employed the immunoSEQ multiplex PCR assay. For the multiplex PCR, a mixture combining 60 forward primers for TCR Vbeta segments and 13 reverse primers for TCR Jbeta segments was used. Drawn from immuneACCESS, this table holds only the in-frame rearrangements with V and J called that TCRdb kept. Clones are partly lost; checked studies trace under half to an unresolved V gene and leave the rest unexplained. The sample table lists about 130,000 clones, approximately 80% of them with a count of one. The ten largest clones add up to 2% to 2.5% of the sample. The sequenced sample consisted of PBMCs. The receptor source for this set is a man aged 25 to 45 in good health and CMV-seronegative.

V and J are TRBV6-5 and TRBJ2-7; the D gene is possibly TRBD1 (6 bases). Trimming shortened V by 0 bases and J by 0 bases, and 12 bases separated the two germline ends. Per germline, CDR1 MNHEY and CDR2 SVGAGI. The CDR3 contains 16 residues. CDR3 DNA sequence: TGTGCCAGCAGTTACTCACCGGGACAAATCTCCTACGAGCAGTACTTC. It codes for CASSYSPGQISYEQYF.

The V and J genes are TRBV9 and TRBJ2-1, with D maybe TRBD2 (6 bases). V was clipped by 0 bases and J by 6 bases, with 13 bases between them. The CDR3 contains 15 residues. Looked up from germline, CDR1 is SGDLS and CDR2 is YYNGEE. The CDR3 nucleotides read TGTGCCAGCAGCGTAGGGGGCGGGGAGAGCAATGAGCAGTTCTTC. This sequence encodes CASSVGGGESNEQFF.

The gene calls are TRBV5-4 and TRBJ1-1, with D uncertain. V lost 4 bases to trimming and J lost 7 bases, with 11 bases between them. CDR3 length: 12 residues. Germline V CDR1 and CDR2: SGHNT, YYREEE (reference sequence). The CDR3 DNA reads as TGTGCCAGCAGCCTTCTTCCGGGTGAAGCTTTCTTT. Amino acid sequence: CASSLLPGEAFF.

The J gene is TRBJ2-7, the V gene TRBV29-1; 9 nucleotides align to TRBD1. This CDR3 contains 14 residues. Trimming removed 1 base from V and 4 bases from J; junction bases left unmatched: 5. Germline values: CDR1 SQVTM, CDR2 ANQGSEA. Written as DNA, the CDR3 is TGCAGCGTTGAAGGGACAGGGGTTAGATACGAGCAGTACTTC. Translated: CSVEGTGVRYEQYF.

The chain uses TRBV4-1 and TRBJ2-1, with D hard to call. The CDR3 is made up of 15 amino acids. V lost 1 base to trimming and J lost 4 bases, with 11 bases between them. CDR1 is MGHRA, CDR2 YSYEKL, per germline. CDR3 in DNA: TGCGCCAGCAGCCAAGCTCAGACTGGATACAATGAGCAGTTCTTC. This codes for CASSQAQTGYNEQFF.

The V call is TRBV7-6, the J call TRBJ2-1, with TRBD2 matching over 7 bases. Germline values: CDR1 SGHVS, CDR2 FNYEAQ. The CDR3 spans 17 residues. V trimming: 5 bases; J trimming: 0 bases; junction bases outside the gene matches: 10. CDR3 protein: CASSPSTSWSSYNEQFF. CDR3 nucleotide sequence: TGTGCCAGCAGCCCTTCGACTAGCTGGAGCTCCTACAATGAGCAGTTCTTC.

The V and J genes are TRBV18 and TRBJ2-7; D is perhaps TRBD2 (5 bases). The V and J ends lost 6 bases and 4 bases respectively, with 22 bases between them. Germline V gene sequence: CDR1 KGHSH, CDR2 LQKENI. The CDR3 length is 16 residues. CDR3 nucleotide sequence: TGTGCCAGCTCCTCCGGTAGCGATGGTCCTCGTTACGAGCAGTACTTC. Residues: CASSSGSDGPRYEQYF.

The chain is built from TRBV19 and TRBJ2-7; the D gene is possibly TRBD2 (6 bases). This CDR3 comprises 13 residues. With 7 bases removed from V and 5 bases from J, the gap between germline ends came to 15 bases. Germline V gives CDR1 LNHDA, CDR2 SQIVND (reference sequence). The CDR3 loop reads CASKGSGHDEQYF. CDR3 bases: TGTGCCAGTAAGGGCAGCGGGCACGACGAGCAGTACTTC.

The chain uses TRBV7-9 and TRBJ2-6; 8 bases fit TRBD1. The V segment lost 4 bases and the J segment 5 bases; nucleotides outside the gene matches: 13. This CDR3 has 18 residues. Germline V gene sequence: CDR1 SEHNR, CDR2 FQNEAQ (reference sequence). Written as DNA, the CDR3 is TGTGCCAGCAGCTACCTCCCGGGACAGGTCTTCTGGGCCAACGTCCTGACTTTC. Residues: CASSYLPGQVFWANVLTF.

This chain links TRBV28 with TRBJ1-1, with D maybe TRBD1 (6 bases). V lost 6 bases, J lost 4 bases, and 12 bases lay in between. From germline, CDR1 is MDHEN and CDR2 SYDVKM. This CDR3 region has 13 residues. CDR3 residues: CASRLGAVTEAFF. DNA of the CDR3: TGTGCCAGCAGATTGGGGGCGGTCACTGAAGCTTTCTTT.

The chain combines TRBV4-1 with TRBJ1-5, with a possible D match to TRBD1 (5 bases). The CDR3 is 18 amino acids. CDR1 is MGHRA, CDR2 YSYEKL, per germline. Trimming removed 0 bases from V and 3 bases from J, with 18 bases in between. CDR3 loop: CASSQDRVQVGFNQPQHF. The CDR3 DNA is TGCGCCAGCAGCCAAGATCGAGTACAGGTCGGTTTCAATCAGCCCCAGCATTTT.

The rearrangement uses TRBV7-2 and TRBJ2-5; 11 bases fit TRBD2. Germline V lookup: CDR1 SGHTA, CDR2 FQGNSA. V lost 6 bases, J lost 4 bases, and 7 bases stayed unmatched. The CDR3 runs to 15 residues. CDR3 nucleotide sequence: TGTGCCAGCAGTTATACCGGGACTAGCGGAGAGACCCAGTACTTC. Residues: CASSYTGTSGETQYF.

The table lists this clone with a count of one. The V and J genes are TRBV29-1 and TRBJ1-1, with D unresolved. Germline CDR1 and CDR2: SQVTM and ANQGSEA. The CDR3 sequence is 14 residues long. V lost 5 bases and J 4 bases, leaving 17 bases between the germline ends. For the CDR3, the DNA is TGCAGCGTTTCTACCTTTTTTACGGGCACTGAAGCTTTCTTT. Its protein is CSVSTFFTGTEAFF.

The rearrangement links TRBV28 to TRBJ2-1; TRBD2 agrees at 14 bases. Germline CDR1 MDHEN, CDR2 SYDVKM. The CDR3 is made up of 14 amino acids. V lost 5 bases and J lost 9; bases outside the gene matches: 3. This chain's CDR3 is CASSGTSGSPEQFF. CDR3 nucleotides: TGTGCCAGCAGTGGGACTAGCGGGAGTCCTGAGCAGTTCTTC.

The rearrangement links TRBV6-5 to TRBJ1-5; 9 bases are shared with TRBD1. Germline values: CDR1 MNHEY, CDR2 SVGAGI. The CDR3 contains 14 residues. V was pared by 5 bases and J by 7 bases, with 6 bases of the junction left unmatched. The CDR3 protein is CASSPGTGIQPQHF. The CDR3 nucleotides are TGTGCCAGCAGTCCCGGGACAGGGATCCAGCCCCAGCATTTT.

The chain employs TRBV18 and TRBJ2-1; tentative D call: TRBD1 (5 bases). The V end was cut by 7 bases, the J end by 10 bases, with 14 bases between. In germline, CDR1 is KGHSH, CDR2 LQKENI. This CDR3 region has 12 residues. CDR3: CASLRPAGEQFF. For the CDR3, the DNA is TGTGCCAGCTTACGACCAGCAGGGGAGCAGTTCTTC.